The clone carrying this TCR beta chain appeared a few times. Its antigen is not known. TCRdb re-called the 5' RACE reads through MiXCR, storing one row per CDR3 protein. The top ten clones hold approximately 0.85% of a sample with about 240,000 distinct CDR3 sequences, less than 8.5% of them seen once. The sample belongs to a study of T cells after yellow fever vaccination. Study conclusions and caveats: Reappearing after the booster were most of the clones from primary vaccination (roughly 95% CD4, around 90% CD8).

The CDR3 consists of 15 residues. The junction had 8 bases not matched to a gene; V was cut back by 1 base and J by 4 bases. The germline CDR1 and CDR2 sequences are SGHRS and YFSETQ. This chain connects TRBV5-1 to TRBJ2-7, with TRBD1 matching over 7 bases. This sequence originates from a man in his thirties or forties who received the YFV17D yellow fever vaccine. The sequencing used CD4+ T cells sorted from PBMCs, collected 15 days after the yellow fever booster vaccination. CDR3 loop: CASSLLGQRAYEQYF. The CDR3 bases are TGCGCCAGCAGCTTGTTGGGACAGAGGGCTTACGAGCAGTACTTC.